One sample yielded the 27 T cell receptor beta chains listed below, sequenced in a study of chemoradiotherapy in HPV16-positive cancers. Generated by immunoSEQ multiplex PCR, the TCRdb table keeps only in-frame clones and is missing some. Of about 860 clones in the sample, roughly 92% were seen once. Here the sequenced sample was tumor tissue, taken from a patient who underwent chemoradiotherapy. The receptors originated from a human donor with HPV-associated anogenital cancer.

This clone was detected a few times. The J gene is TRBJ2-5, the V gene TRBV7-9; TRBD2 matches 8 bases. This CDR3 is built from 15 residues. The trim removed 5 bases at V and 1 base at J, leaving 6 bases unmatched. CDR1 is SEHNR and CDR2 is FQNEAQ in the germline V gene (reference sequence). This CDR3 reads CASSAGGSGQETQYF. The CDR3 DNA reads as TGTGCCAGCAGCGCGGGAGGTAGCGGCCAAGAGACCCAGTACTTC.

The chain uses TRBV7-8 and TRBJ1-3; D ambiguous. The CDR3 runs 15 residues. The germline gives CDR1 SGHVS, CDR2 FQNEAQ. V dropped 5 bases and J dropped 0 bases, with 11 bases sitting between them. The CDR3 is CASSPERLSGNTIYF. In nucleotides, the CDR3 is TGTGCCAGCAGCCCAGAGCGCCTCTCTGGAAACACCATATATTTT.

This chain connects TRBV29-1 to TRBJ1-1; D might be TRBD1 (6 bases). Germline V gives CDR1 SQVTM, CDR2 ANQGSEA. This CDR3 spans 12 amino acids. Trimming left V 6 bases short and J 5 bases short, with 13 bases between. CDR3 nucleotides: TGCAGCGTATCCGTAAGGGGGACTGAAGCTTTCTTT. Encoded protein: CSVSVRGTEAFF. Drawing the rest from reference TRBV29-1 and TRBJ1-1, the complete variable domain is SAVISQKPSRDICQRGTSLTIQCQVDSQVTMMFWYRQQPGQSLTLIATANQGSEATYESGFVIDKFPISRPNLTFSTLTVSNMSPEDSSIYLCSVSVRGTEAFFGQGTRLTVV.

The CDR3 sequence is CASSPQGASNTGELFF. The CDR3 nucleotides read TGTGCCAGCAGCCCCCAGGGGGCCTCGAACACCGGGGAGCTGTTTTTT. V and J are TRBV7-3 and TRBJ2-2; 8 bases are shared with TRBD1. The ends lost 5 bases at V and 0 bases at J; junction bases unmatched: 5. The CDR3 is made up of 16 amino acids. Germline CDR1 is SGHTA and CDR2 is FQGTGA. Using reference TRBV7-3 and TRBJ2-2 for the parts outside the CDR3, the full variable domain is GAGVSQTPSNKVTEKGKYVELRCDPISGHTALYWYRQSLGQGPEFLIYFQGTGAADDSGLPNDRFFAVRPEGSVSTLKIQRTERGDSAVYLCASSPQGASNTGELFFGEGSRLTVL.

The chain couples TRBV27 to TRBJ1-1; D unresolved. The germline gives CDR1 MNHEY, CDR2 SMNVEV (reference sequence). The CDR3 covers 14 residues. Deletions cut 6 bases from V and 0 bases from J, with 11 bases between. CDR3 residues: CASSLGQMNTEAFF. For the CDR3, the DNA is TGTGCCAGCAGCCTAGGCCAGATGAACACTGAAGCTTTCTTT.

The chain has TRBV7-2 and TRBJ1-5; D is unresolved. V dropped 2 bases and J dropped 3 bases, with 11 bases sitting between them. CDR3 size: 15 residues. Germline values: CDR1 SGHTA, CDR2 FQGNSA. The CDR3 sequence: CASSLFGQYNQPQHF. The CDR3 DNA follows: TGTGCCAGCAGCTTATTCGGGCAGTACAATCAGCCCCAGCATTTT.

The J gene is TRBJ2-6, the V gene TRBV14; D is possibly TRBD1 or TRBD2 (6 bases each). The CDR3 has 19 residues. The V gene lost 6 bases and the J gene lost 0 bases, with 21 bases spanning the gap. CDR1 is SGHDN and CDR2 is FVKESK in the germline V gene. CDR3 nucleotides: TGTGCCAGCAGTTACCTCGGGGGCCAGGCGAGCTCTGGGGCCAACGTCCTGACTTTC. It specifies CASSYLGGQASSGANVLTF.

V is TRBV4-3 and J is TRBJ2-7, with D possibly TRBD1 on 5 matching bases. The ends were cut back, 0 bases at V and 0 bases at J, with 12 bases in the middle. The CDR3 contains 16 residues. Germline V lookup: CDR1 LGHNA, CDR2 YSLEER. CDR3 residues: CASSQDYNQGSYEQYF. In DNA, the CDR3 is TGCGCCAGCAGCCAAGACTATAATCAGGGCTCCTACGAGCAGTACTTC.

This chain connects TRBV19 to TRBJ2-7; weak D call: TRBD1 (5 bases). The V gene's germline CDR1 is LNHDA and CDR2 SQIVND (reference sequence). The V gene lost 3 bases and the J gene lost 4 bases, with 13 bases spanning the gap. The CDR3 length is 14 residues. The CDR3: CASSMGRAGYEQYF. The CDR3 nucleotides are TGTGCCAGTAGTATGGGCAGGGCAGGGTACGAGCAGTACTTC. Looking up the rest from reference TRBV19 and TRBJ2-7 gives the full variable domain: DGGITQSPKYLFRKEGQNVTLSCEQNLNHDAMYWYRQDPGQGLRLIYYSQIVNDFQKGDIAEGYSVSREKKESFPLTVTSAQKNPTAFYLCASSMGRAGYEQYFGPGTRLTVT.

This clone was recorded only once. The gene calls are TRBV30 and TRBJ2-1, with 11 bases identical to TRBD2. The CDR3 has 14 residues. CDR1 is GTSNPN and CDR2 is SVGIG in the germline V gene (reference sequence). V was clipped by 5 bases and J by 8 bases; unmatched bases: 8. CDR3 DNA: TGTGCCTGGGATTTTAGCGGGGGGGCTGATGAGCAGTTCTTC. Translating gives CAWDFSGGADEQFF.

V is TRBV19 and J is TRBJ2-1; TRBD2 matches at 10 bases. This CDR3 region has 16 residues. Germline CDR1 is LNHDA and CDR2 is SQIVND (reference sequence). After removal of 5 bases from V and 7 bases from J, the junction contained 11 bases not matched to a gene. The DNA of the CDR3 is TGTGCCAGTAGTTCTCTAGCGGGGGCCACAACGAATGAGCAGTTCTTC. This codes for CASSSLAGATTNEQFF.

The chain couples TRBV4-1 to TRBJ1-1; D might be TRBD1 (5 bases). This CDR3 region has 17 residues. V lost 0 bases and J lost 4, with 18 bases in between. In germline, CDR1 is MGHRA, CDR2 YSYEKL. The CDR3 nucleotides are TGCGCCAGCAGCCAAGATCTGAAGGGGCTTTTGGGCACTGAAGCTTTCTTT. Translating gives CASSQDLKGLLGTEAFF.

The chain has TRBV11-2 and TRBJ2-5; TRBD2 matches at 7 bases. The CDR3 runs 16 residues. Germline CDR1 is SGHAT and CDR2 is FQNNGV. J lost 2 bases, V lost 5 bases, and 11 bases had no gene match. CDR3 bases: TGTGCCAGCAGCCAGGGAGGGACCCCCGTACAAGAGACCCAGTACTTC. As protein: CASSQGGTPVQETQYF.

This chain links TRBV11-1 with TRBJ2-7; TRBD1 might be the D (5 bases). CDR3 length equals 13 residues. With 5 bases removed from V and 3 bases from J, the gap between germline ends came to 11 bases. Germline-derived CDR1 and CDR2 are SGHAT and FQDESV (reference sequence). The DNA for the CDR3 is TGTGCCAGCAGCCCCGCCCAGGGCTACGAGCAGTACTTC. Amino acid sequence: CASSPAQGYEQYF.

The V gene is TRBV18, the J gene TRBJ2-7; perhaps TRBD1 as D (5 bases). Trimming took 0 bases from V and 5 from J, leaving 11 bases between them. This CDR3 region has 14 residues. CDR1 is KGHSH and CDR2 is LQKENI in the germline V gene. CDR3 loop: CASSPPTRVHEQYF. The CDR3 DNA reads TGTGCCAGCTCACCACCGACCAGGGTACACGAGCAGTACTTC. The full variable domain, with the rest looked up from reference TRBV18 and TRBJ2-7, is NAGVMQNPRHLVRRRGQEARLRCSPMKGHSHVYWYRQLPEEGLKFMVYLQKENIIDESGMPKERFSAEFPKEGPSILRIQQVVRGDSAAYFCASSPPTRVHEQYFGPGTRLTVT.

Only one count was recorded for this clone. In DNA form, the CDR3 reads TGTGCCAGCAAATCGTACAGGGCGTCCCACGAGCAGTACTTC. It codes for CASKSYRASHEQYF. This rearrangement joins TRBV6-1 to TRBJ2-7, with D possibly matching TRBD1 (6 bases). The germline V and J ends were trimmed by 7 bases and 5 bases, with 18 bases remaining between them. Per the germline V gene, CDR1 is MNHNS and CDR2 is SASEGT. This CDR3 region has 14 residues.

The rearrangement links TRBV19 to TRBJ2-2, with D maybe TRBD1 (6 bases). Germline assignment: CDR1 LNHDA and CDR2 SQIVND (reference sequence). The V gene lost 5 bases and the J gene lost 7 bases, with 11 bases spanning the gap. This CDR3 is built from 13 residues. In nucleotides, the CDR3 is TGTGCCAGTAGTCCCAGGGGTAGCGGGGAGCTGTTTTTT. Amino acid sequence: CASSPRGSGELFF.

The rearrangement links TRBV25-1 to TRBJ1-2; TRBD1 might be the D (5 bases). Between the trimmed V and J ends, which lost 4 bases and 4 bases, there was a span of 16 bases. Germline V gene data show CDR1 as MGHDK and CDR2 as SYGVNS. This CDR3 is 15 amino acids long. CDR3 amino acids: CASSAGGGQGYGYTF. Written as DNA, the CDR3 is TGTGCCAGCAGTGCGGGGGGGGGTCAGGGCTATGGCTACACCTTC.

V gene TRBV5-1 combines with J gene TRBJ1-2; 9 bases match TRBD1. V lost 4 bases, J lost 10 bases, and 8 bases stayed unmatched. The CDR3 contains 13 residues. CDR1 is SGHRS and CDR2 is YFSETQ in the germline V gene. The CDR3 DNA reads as TGCGCCAGCAGCCCAGGACAGGGGATCGACTACACCTTC. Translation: CASSPGQGIDYTF.

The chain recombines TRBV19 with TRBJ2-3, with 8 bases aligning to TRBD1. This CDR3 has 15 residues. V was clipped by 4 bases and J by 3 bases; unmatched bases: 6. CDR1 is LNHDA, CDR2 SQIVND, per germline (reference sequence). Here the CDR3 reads CASSTDREVTDTQYF. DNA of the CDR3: TGTGCCAGTAGTACGGACAGGGAGGTGACAGATACGCAGTATTTT.

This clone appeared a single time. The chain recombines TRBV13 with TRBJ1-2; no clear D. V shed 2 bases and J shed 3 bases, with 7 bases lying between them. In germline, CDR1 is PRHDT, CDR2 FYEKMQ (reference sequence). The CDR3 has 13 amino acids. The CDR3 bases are TGTGCCAGCAGCTTAAGGGATGACTATGGCTACACCTTC. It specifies CASSLRDDYGYTF.

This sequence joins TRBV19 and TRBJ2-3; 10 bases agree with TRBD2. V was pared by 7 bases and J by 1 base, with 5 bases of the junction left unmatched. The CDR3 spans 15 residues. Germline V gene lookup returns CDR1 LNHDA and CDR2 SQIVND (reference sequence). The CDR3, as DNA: TGTGCCAGTACCAACAGCGGGGGGGGCACAGATACGCAGTATTTT. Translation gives CASTNSGGGTDTQYF.

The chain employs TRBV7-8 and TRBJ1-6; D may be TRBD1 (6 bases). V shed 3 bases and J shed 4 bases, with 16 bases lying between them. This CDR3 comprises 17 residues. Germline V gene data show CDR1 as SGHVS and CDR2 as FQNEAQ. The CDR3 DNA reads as TGTGCCAGCAGCTTCCAGACAGGAAAGGAGTATAATTCACCCCTCCACTTT. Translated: CASSFQTGKEYNSPLHF.

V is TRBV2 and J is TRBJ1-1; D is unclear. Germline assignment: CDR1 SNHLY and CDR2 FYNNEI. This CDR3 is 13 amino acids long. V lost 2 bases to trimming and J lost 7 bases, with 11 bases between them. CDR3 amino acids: CASSEQPESEAFF. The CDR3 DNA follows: TGTGCCAGCAGTGAACAGCCGGAGAGTGAAGCTTTCTTT.

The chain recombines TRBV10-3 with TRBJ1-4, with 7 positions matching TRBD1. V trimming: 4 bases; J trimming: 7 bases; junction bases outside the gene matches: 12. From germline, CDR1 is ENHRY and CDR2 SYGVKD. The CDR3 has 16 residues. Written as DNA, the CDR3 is TGTGCCATCAGTGGGAGTACAGGGGCCTCGGGTGAAAAACTGTTTTTT. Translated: CAISGSTGASGEKLFF.

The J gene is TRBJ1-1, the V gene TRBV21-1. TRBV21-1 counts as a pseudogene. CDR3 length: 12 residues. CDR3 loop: CASSVGGTEAFF. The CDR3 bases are TGTGCCAGCTCTGTGGGGGGCACTGAAGCTTTCTTT.

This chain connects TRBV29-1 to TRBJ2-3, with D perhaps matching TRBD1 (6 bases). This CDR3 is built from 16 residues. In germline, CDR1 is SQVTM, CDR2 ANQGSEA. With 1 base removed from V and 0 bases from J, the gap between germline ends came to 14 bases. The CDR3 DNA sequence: TGCAGCGTTGAAGGCCCCCAAGACAGGAGCACAGATACGCAGTATTTT. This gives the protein CSVEGPQDRSTDTQYF.